These 3 T cell receptor beta chains were all obtained from the same sample, sequenced in a study of CXCR3-negative and CXCR3-positive naive CD8 T cells. Whole-study findings and limits: Naive cells that were CXCR3-positive had more hydrophobic TRB CDR3s (compared with CXCR3-negative naive cells).

No antigen has been identified for these receptors. TRB cDNA libraries were made by UMI-labeled 5' RACE. TCRdb re-called the 5' RACE reads and catalogs CDR3 proteins one per entry, DNA excluded. The table lists about 84,000 distinct CDR3 sequences. The material sequenced was naive CXCR3+ CD8+ T cells from blood. The subset denotes: CD45RO-CCR7+CD27+CD95- naive CD8+ T cells expressing CXCR3 (TNR3+). The source is a human donor in good health. Some clones in this sample may be carry-over from other donors' samples.

The V call is TRBV6-2 or TRBV6-3, the J call TRBJ2-1; absent DNA, TCRdb's TRBD2 call cannot be checked. The CDR3 totals 15 residues. Germline assignment: CDR1 MNHEY and CDR2 SVGEGT. Here the CDR3 reads CASSDGLGTYNEQFF.

The chain employs TRBV28 and TRBJ2-3; there is no DNA to check the TCRdb D call of TRBD2. The CDR3 is 16 amino acids. Germline V gene lookup returns CDR1 MDHEN and CDR2 SYDVKM. The CDR3 loop reads CASSPGLAGGTDTQHF.

The genes are TRBV6-5 and TRBJ1-1. This CDR3 contains 15 residues. The germline gives CDR1 MNHEY, CDR2 SVGAGI. The CDR3 loop is CASSYSANGDTEAFF.